The present entry profiles one T cell receptor (beta chain) with its context. Original methodology: Reference gene primer amplification in the assay estimated nucleated cell counts. Produced via immunoSEQ multiplex PCR; TCRdb's table is partial and in-frame only. V and J calls and clone size are as listed in that table; D and trimming were resolved from the DNA. Found here are some 390,000 clones, nearly 90% of them singletons; the top ten hold 1.5% to 2%. This record belongs to a study of blood T cell repertoires in COVID-19. Study at large: The United States, Italy and Spain supplied acute and convalescent COVID-19 samples. Nucleic acid was either cDNA or gDNA, and it came from T cells, B-cell-depleted T cells, or PBMCs.

Germline V lookup: CDR1 GTSNPN, CDR2 SVGIG (reference sequence). The ends lost 2 bases at V and 5 bases at J; junction bases unmatched: 6. This CDR3 has 15 amino acids. Researchers sorted participants into cohorts using their self-reported clinical history. This TCR was recovered from a young woman who had recovered from COVID-19. This chain links TRBV30 with TRBJ2-5; 12 nucleotides line up with TRBD1. Input material: PBMCs or T cells enriched from blood (not recorded which). The CDR3 DNA follows: TGTGCCTGGAGTCCGGGACAGGGGGCTTACGAGACCCAGTACTTC. Encoded protein: CAWSPGQGAYETQYF.